This T cell receptor (beta chain) was recovered during a study of blood T cell repertoires in COVID-19. Self-reported history from a screening survey and questionnaire set each donor's cohort. This clone was seen only once. This CDR3 has 15 amino acids. Between the trimmed V and J ends, which lost 5 bases and 2 bases, there was a span of 13 bases. CDR1 and CDR2 (germline): SGHTA, FQGTGA. TCRdb keeps only in-frame clones here, not all; method: immunoSEQ multiplex PCR. The sample yields more than 300,000 clones, about 92% seen once. The sequence was collected from a woman in her 30s who had recovered from COVID-19. The V call is TRBV7-3, the J call TRBJ2-1; D not resolved. Sequenced input: PBMCs or T cells enriched from blood (not recorded which). The DNA of the CDR3 is TGTGCCAGCAGCCGCGACTCCCTCGCCTACAATGAGCAGTTCTTC. As protein: CASSRDSLAYNEQFF.